The next 27 T cell receptor beta chains were all read from a single sample in a study of OX40 agonist ivuxolimab in advanced cancers. Here immunoSEQ multiplex PCR was the method, and the copy in TCRdb shows in-frame clones only, minus some. The sample lists 80,000 to 95,000 clones, around 80% occurring once. This specimen consisted of CD4+ or CD8+ T cells sorted from blood, obtained in a trial of the OX40 agonist ivuxolimab. The receptors originated from an adult with an advanced solid tumor such as melanoma, head and neck, liver or kidney cancer.

The V and J genes are TRBV14 and TRBJ2-3; TRBD2 aligns across 7 bases. CDR3 length: 15 residues. The germline gives CDR1 SGHDN, CDR2 FVKESK. J lost 6 bases, V lost 4 bases, and 10 bases had no gene match. As DNA, the CDR3 is TGTGCCAGCAGCCCGGCTAGCGGACACCCCGATACGCAGTATTTT. Translated: CASSPASGHPDTQYF.

The rearrangement joins TRBV5-4 to TRBJ1-1; 9 bases line up with TRBD1. CDR1 and CDR2 from the germline V gene are SGHNT and YYREEE (reference sequence). V lost 4 bases to trimming and J lost 5 bases; unmatched junction nucleotides: 9. The CDR3 length is 15 residues. Written as DNA, the CDR3 is TGTGCCAGCAGCCCCCCGGGACAGGGTTGGACTGAAGCTTTCTTT. Its translation is CASSPPGQGWTEAFF.

This clone was picked up a small number of times. This chain joins TRBV6-6 and TRBJ1-1; tentatively, D is TRBD1 (6 bases). This CDR3 is 15 amino acids long. In germline, CDR1 is MNHNY, CDR2 SVGAGI (reference sequence). Trimming cost V 6 bases and J 1 base, with 15 bases left between them. CDR3 DNA sequence: TGTGCCAGCAGCTACCTGGGGGGCAAGAACACTGAAGCTTTCTTT. Encoded protein: CASSYLGGKNTEAFF.

The chain has TRBV5-6 and TRBJ1-2; the match to TRBD1 covers 7 bases. Trimming removed 2 bases from V and 5 bases from J; junction bases left unmatched: 9. CDR1 and CDR2 (germline): SGHDT, YYEEEE. The length of the CDR3 is 15 residues. The CDR3 here is CASSLNRGQGYGYTF. CDR3 bases: TGTGCCAGCAGCTTAAACAGGGGCCAAGGTTATGGCTACACCTTC.

This clone was observed once. The chain carries TRBV28 and TRBJ1-4; no clear D gene. Germline assignment: CDR1 MDHEN and CDR2 SYDVKM. Between the trimmed V and J ends, which lost 3 bases and 4 bases, there was a span of 9 bases. The CDR3 has 14 residues. CDR3: CASSFWRDNEKLFF. The CDR3 DNA reads as TGTGCCAGCAGTTTTTGGAGGGATAATGAAAAACTGTTTTTT.

The V call is TRBV19, the J call TRBJ2-1; the match to TRBD1 covers 7 bases. The CDR3 loop spans 14 amino acids. J was trimmed by 2 bases and V by 9 bases; bases with no gene match: 7. Looked up from germline, CDR1 is LNHDA and CDR2 is SQIVND (reference sequence). CDR3 protein: CASATGPTYNEQFF. In nucleotides, the CDR3 is TGTGCCAGCGCGACAGGGCCCACCTACAATGAGCAGTTCTTC.

The chain is built from TRBV30 and TRBJ1-4; 8 nucleotides agree with TRBD1. Unmatched junction bases numbered 5, after V lost 0 bases and J lost 8 bases. CDR1 and CDR2 from the germline V gene are GTSNPN and SVGIG (reference sequence). The CDR3 runs to 14 residues. The CDR3 is CAWSVVQGGEKLFF. The CDR3 nucleotides are TGTGCCTGGAGTGTTGTACAGGGGGGAGAAAAACTGTTTTTT.

This clone came up a few times. The rearrangement joins TRBV27 to TRBJ1-1; 7 bases are shared with TRBD1. The J segment lost 6 bases and the V segment lost 6 bases, leaving 10 bases of the junction unmatched. The CDR3 loop spans 14 amino acids. Germline CDR1 is MNHEY and CDR2 is SMNVEV (reference sequence). The CDR3 loop reads CASSYRGMVAEAFF. The DNA of the CDR3 is TGTGCCAGCAGCTACAGGGGAATGGTGGCTGAAGCTTTCTTT.

This sequence joins TRBV6-1 and TRBJ1-2, with 12 bases fitting TRBD1. This CDR3 comprises 19 residues. Germline CDR1 and CDR2: MNHNS and SASEGT. Trimming cost V 5 bases and J 1 base; bases outside gene matches: 14. The CDR3 reads CASSKGTGGAMGLNYGYTF. DNA of the CDR3: TGTGCCAGCAGTAAAGGGACAGGGGGCGCAATGGGCCTTAACTATGGCTACACCTTC.

CDR3 loop: CASSKGVYNEQFF. In DNA, the CDR3 is TGTGCCAGCAGTAAAGGGGTTTACAATGAGCAGTTCTTC. This chain connects TRBV6-6 to TRBJ2-1; TRBD1 might be the D (5 bases). The ends were cut back, 5 bases at V and 4 bases at J, with 9 bases in the middle. This CDR3 spans 13 amino acids. Per germline, CDR1 MNHNY and CDR2 SVGAGI (reference sequence).

CDR3: CASSQVGGAPNTEAFF. The CDR3 coding sequence is TGTGCCAGCAGCCAAGTCGGTGGAGCGCCTAACACTGAAGCTTTCTTT. This chain uses TRBV4-2 with TRBJ1-1, with D unclear. Per germline, CDR1 LGHNA and CDR2 YNFKEQ. Between the trimmed V and J ends, which lost 1 base and 2 bases, there was a span of 14 bases. This CDR3 spans 16 amino acids.

The genes are TRBV6-1 and TRBJ2-3; the D call may be TRBD1 or TRBD2 (5 bases each). The CDR3 has 17 residues. Germline loops: CDR1 MNHNS, CDR2 SASEGT. V was trimmed by 1 base and J by 5 bases, leaving 19 bases between them. This CDR3 is CASSEVRGRGRGDTQYF. Written as DNA, the CDR3 is TGTGCCAGCAGTGAAGTCCGAGGACGGGGCCGGGGAGATACGCAGTATTTT.

The chain couples TRBV2 to TRBJ1-5; D gene uncertain. Between the trimmed V and J ends, which lost 6 bases and 2 bases, there was a span of 17 bases. The germline gives CDR1 SNHLY, CDR2 FYNNEI. The CDR3 contains 16 residues. The CDR3 DNA sequence: TGTGCCAGCAGAGCCTTAGGGCCCGGGGGCAATCAGCCCCAGCATTTT. This translates into CASRALGPGGNQPQHF.

The chain is built from TRBV2 and TRBJ2-2; D is undetermined. The CDR3 contains 14 residues. Trimming shortened V by 5 bases and J by 0 bases, and 7 bases separated the two germline ends. Germline V CDR1 and CDR2: SNHLY, FYNNEI. CDR3 DNA: TGTGCCAGCAGTTTGGACGCGAACACCGGGGAGCTGTTTTTT. Amino acids: CASSLDANTGELFF.

The sample holds a few counts of this clone. This chain links TRBV5-1 with TRBJ2-3; D remains ambiguous. This CDR3 has 14 amino acids. Between the trimmed V and J ends, which lost 4 bases and 3 bases, there was a span of 12 bases. Germline V gives CDR1 SGHRS, CDR2 YFSETQ. In nucleotides, the CDR3 is TGCGCCAGCAGCCCACTGGGGATAACAGATACGCAGTATTTT. This encodes CASSPLGITDTQYF.

Only one count was recorded for this clone. The rearrangement links TRBV9 to TRBJ2-3; 9 bases align to TRBD2. The CDR3 loop spans 17 amino acids. V shed 3 bases, J shed 0 bases, and the junction held 8 bases outside the gene matches. Per germline, CDR1 SGDLS and CDR2 YYNGEE. The CDR3 DNA is TGTGCCAGCAGCGAGGTAGCGGGGGACTATAGCACAGATACGCAGTATTTT. Translated: CASSEVAGDYSTDTQYF. The variable domain in full, with the rest retrieved from reference TRBV9 and TRBJ2-3, is DSGVTQTPKHLITATGQRVTLRCSPRSGDLSVYWYQQSLDQGLQFLIQYYNGEERAKGNILERFSAQQFPDLHSELNLSSLELGDSALYFCASSEVAGDYSTDTQYFGPGTRLTVL.

The rearrangement links TRBV9 to TRBJ2-3, with D uncertain. Germline V gene sequence: CDR1 SGDLS, CDR2 YYNGEE. This CDR3 has 16 amino acids. Trimming pared 4 bases from V and 1 base from J, leaving 16 bases between. As DNA, the CDR3 is TGTGCCAGCAGCTCCTGGATGTCGGCGGGCACAGATACGCAGTATTTT. Protein product: CASSSWMSAGTDTQYF.

This clone appeared once. V usage is TRBV11-3 and J usage is TRBJ1-1; D is ambiguous. The germline V gene has CDR1 SGHNT and CDR2 YENEEA. The CDR3 length is 13 residues. The V end was cut by 3 bases, the J end by 5 bases, with 10 bases between. CDR3: CASSLMKGTEAFF. CDR3 DNA sequence: TGTGCCAGCAGCTTGATGAAGGGTACTGAAGCTTTCTTT. The full variable domain, with the rest looked up from reference TRBV11-3 and TRBJ1-1, is EAGVVQSPRYKIIEKKQPVAFWCNPISGHNTLYWYLQNLGQGPELLIRYENEEAVDDSQLPKDRFSAERLKGVDSTLKIQPAELGDSAVYLCASSLMKGTEAFFGQGTRLTVV.

The chain recombines TRBV4-3 with TRBJ2-1, with D hard to call. With 4 bases removed from V and 0 bases from J, the gap between germline ends came to 10 bases. This CDR3 comprises 15 residues. The germline gives CDR1 LGHNA, CDR2 YSLEER. Written as DNA, the CDR3 is TGCGCCAGCAGCCCCCACTCCAACTCCTACAATGAGCAGTTCTTC. Translated: CASSPHSNSYNEQFF.

This sequence joins TRBV1 and TRBJ2-3; the listed D gene, TRBD1, was not tested against the DNA. TRBV1 is deemed a pseudogene. This CDR3 has 17 residues. CDR3 DNA sequence: TGCACCAGCACCCTGTTGGGGGCCAAGGCGAACACAGATACGCAGTATTTT. This translates into CTSTLLGAKANTDTQYF.

In nucleotides, the CDR3 is TGTGCCAGCAGCCCATTTCCGGCTAGCGGGGGGAGGAGGGCAGATACGCAGTATTTT. Its translation: CASSPFPASGGRRADTQYF. V and J are TRBV7-8 and TRBJ2-3; TRBD2 aligns across 11 bases. Per germline, CDR1 SGHVS and CDR2 FQNEAQ. The V segment lost 5 bases and the J segment 4 bases; nucleotides outside the gene matches: 17. CDR3 size: 19 residues.

The gene calls are TRBV13 and TRBJ2-1; perhaps TRBD2 as D (5 bases). Germline CDR1 PRHDT, CDR2 FYEKMQ (reference sequence). CDR3 length: 14 residues. V was clipped by 8 bases and J by 7 bases, with 18 bases between them. CDR3 loop: CASARGDGWNEQFF. The CDR3 nucleotides read TGTGCCAGCGCCCGGGGAGACGGGTGGAATGAGCAGTTCTTC. Looking up the rest from reference TRBV13 and TRBJ2-1 gives the full variable domain: AAGVIQSPRHLIKEKRETATLKCYPIPRHDTVYWYQQGPGQDPQFLISFYEKMQSDKGSIPDRFSAQQFSDYHSELNMSSLELGDSALYFCASARGDGWNEQFFGPGTRLTVL.

The chain has TRBV18 and TRBJ1-2; a possible D gene is TRBD1 (6 bases). This CDR3 is built from 15 residues. The germline V gene encodes CDR1 KGHSH and CDR2 LQKENI. V lost 3 bases and J lost 1, with 12 bases in between. CDR3 sequence: CASSPLGGSNYGYTF. The CDR3 bases are TGTGCCAGCTCACCCCTCGGGGGCAGTAACTATGGCTACACCTTC.

This chain connects TRBV28 to TRBJ2-5, with D perhaps TRBD2 (6 bases). V was cut by 5 bases and J by 9 bases, with 10 bases left in between. CDR1 is MDHEN and CDR2 is SYDVKM in the germline V gene. CDR3 length equals 11 residues. CDR3 nucleotide sequence: TGTGCCAGCAGTCGAGGAGGGGCCCAGTACTTC. Encoded protein: CASSRGGAQYF.

J is TRBJ1-2 and V is TRBV18; 9 nucleotides agree with TRBD1. The CDR3 consists of 14 residues. The germline V gene encodes CDR1 KGHSH and CDR2 LQKENI. V lost 3 bases, J lost 5 bases, and 4 bases stayed unmatched. CDR3 residues: CASSPFGQGYGYTF. In DNA form, the CDR3 reads TGTGCCAGCTCACCCTTCGGACAGGGGTATGGCTACACCTTC.

This clone was seen a handful of times. This rearrangement joins TRBV14 to TRBJ1-1, with D unclear. Germline assignment: CDR1 SGHDN and CDR2 FVKESK. The V end lost 3 bases, the J end lost 0 bases, and 11 bases lay between the germline ends. The CDR3 is made up of 15 amino acids. CDR3 sequence: CASSQDRSMNTEAFF. The DNA for the CDR3 is TGTGCCAGCAGCCAGGATCGCAGTATGAACACTGAAGCTTTCTTT.

The J gene is TRBJ1-4, the V gene TRBV7-9, with D possibly TRBD1 on 6 matching bases. Trimming pared 4 bases from V and 0 bases from J, leaving 18 bases between. Germline V CDR1 and CDR2: SEHNR, FQNEAQ (reference sequence). The CDR3 is 18 residues long. CDR3 nucleotide sequence: TGTGCCAGCAGCTCGGGCCGGGGGGGCGCTCCAACTAATGAAAAACTGTTTTTT. Amino acid sequence: CASSSGRGGAPTNEKLFF.